A selection of T cell receptor beta chains follows, all from one sample in a study of T cells in Graves' hyperthyroidism and ophthalmopathy. MiXCR, run by TCRdb on the multiplex PCR reads, gives a single entry per CDR3 protein. This table holds hundreds of thousands of distinct CDR3 sequences, 35% to 45% found once. Sequences were obtained from blood. Every receptor here comes from a man between 18 and 35 years old with Graves' hyperthyroidism. Each CDR3 is given with its conserved first and last residue. Fields, in order: clone size, J gene, V gene, D gene, CDR3 protein, CDR3 DNA. The D gene is left open where the match is weak. The size of a clone is reported for some rows only, either as once, few or many, or as a class for expanded clones.

NA	TRBJ2-7	TRBV7-9	NA	CASTHRDFSSYEQYF	TGTGCCAGCACCCACCGGGACTTTAGCTCCTACGAGCAGTACTTC
few	TRBJ1-3	TRBV25-1	NA	CASSPLLRRSGNTIYF	TGTGCCAGCAGCCCCCTTCTTAGACGCTCTGGAAACACCATATATTTT
few	TRBJ2-7	TRBV2	TRBD2	CASSEVGVKAGEGEQYF	TGTGCCAGCAGTGAAGTAGGGGTGAAAGCGGGAGAAGGAGAGCAGTACTTC
NA	TRBJ1-2	TRBV10-3	NA	CAISEVGGLNGYTF	TGTGCCATCAGTGAGGTCGGGGGCCTAAATGGCTACACCTTC
NA	TRBJ2-2	TRBV6-4	NA	CASSYSLNSGELFF	TGTGCCAGCAGTTACTCCCTCAACTCCGGGGAGCTGTTTTTT
few	TRBJ1-5	TRBV6-5	NA	CASSYAGQHQPQHF	TGTGCCAGCAGTTACGCAGGGCAACATCAGCCCCAGCATTTT
many	TRBJ1-4	TRBV9	TRBD1	CAGQAGGDEKLFF	TGTGCCGGCCAGGCAGGGGGAGATGAAAAACTGTTTTTT
NA	TRBJ1-2	TRBV4-1	NA	CASSQESVFYGYTF	TGCGCCAGCAGCCAAGAGTCCGTATTCTATGGCTACACCTTC
many	TRBJ2-6	TRBV20-1	TRBD1	CSATGVAGANVLTF	TGCAGTGCCACAGGGGTGGCTGGGGCCAACGTCCTGACTTTC
NA	TRBJ2-7	TRBV13	TRBD1	CASSSRDRGRTYEQYF	TGTGCCAGCAGCTCTAGGGACAGGGGGCGAACCTACGAGCAGTACTTC
NA	TRBJ1-3	TRBV9	NA	CASSVGGEGTFSSGNTIYF	TGTGCCAGCAGCGTAGGGGGCGAGGGGACATTTTCCTCTGGAAACACCATATATTTT
NA	TRBJ2-7	TRBV5-1	NA	CASSHTTQTPYEQYF	TGCGCCAGCAGCCATACTACCCAAACACCCTACGAGCAGTACTTC
NA	TRBJ2-5	TRBV7-2	TRBD2	CASSLNGGGGETQYF	TGTGCCAGCAGCTTAAATGGCGGCGGGGGGGAGACCCAGTACTTC
NA	TRBJ1-1	TRBV10-3	NA	CAIRAAPEAFF	TGTGCCATCAGGGCCGCCCCTGAAGCTTTCTTT
few	TRBJ2-2	TRBV19	NA	CASSMAEPGELFF	TGTGCCAGTAGTATGGCCGAGCCCGGGGAGCTGTTTTTT
NA	TRBJ2-5	TRBV15	TRBD1	CATSIDRGGETQYF	TGTGCCACCAGCATAGACAGGGGTGGGGAGACCCAGTACTTC
NA	TRBJ1-2	TRBV7-8	NA	CASSQGSNNYGYTF	TGTGCCAGCAGCCAAGGCTCGAATAACTATGGCTACACCTTC
many	TRBJ2-7	TRBV7-9	NA	CASSHGIEQYF	TGTGCCAGCAGCCACGGGATTGAGCAGTACTTC
few	TRBJ2-5	TRBV9	TRBD2	CASSVLGLAEGETQYF	TGTGCCAGCAGCGTCCTGGGACTAGCGGAGGGGGAGACCCAGTACTTC
few	TRBJ1-6	TRBV7-2	NA	CASSPRAGSPLHF	TGTGCCAGCAGCCCCCGGGCGGGATCACCCCTCCACTTT
few	TRBJ2-6	TRBV29-1	NA	CSVVSELNGANVLTF	TGCAGCGTTGTCTCTGAGCTCAATGGGGCCAACGTCCTGACTTTC
few	TRBJ1-4	TRBV5-5	NA	CASRSWGAINEKLFF	TGTGCCAGCAGGTCCTGGGGGGCAATTAATGAAAAACTGTTTTTT